This passage covers 27 T cell receptor beta chains from one sample sequenced in a study of Graves' ophthalmopathy and Graves' hyperthyroidism. For repertoire sequencing, the TCR beta CDR3 regions were amplified from RNA transcripts. The first round was an RT-PCR with HTBI primers, and the second round was a multiplex PCR. TCRdb ran MiXCR on the multiplex PCR reads and lists one entry per CDR3 protein. This sample yields roughly 500,000 distinct CDR3 sequences, of which roughly an eighth are seen a single time; 9.5% to 10% belongs to the top ten. The specimen was blood. These receptor sequences come from a young woman with Graves' ophthalmopathy.

This clonotype was counted many times. The chain combines TRBV20-1 with TRBJ2-5; TRBD1 matches at 8 bases. The germline gives CDR1 DFQATT, CDR2 SNEGSKA (reference sequence). The CDR3 contains 16 residues. The ends lost 2 bases at V and 1 base at J; junction bases unmatched: 9. CDR3 sequence (DNA): TGCAGTGCTAGACGACAGGGGACACTAAGCCAAGAGACCCAGTACTTC. Translated, it gives CSARRQGTLSQETQYF.

A remark on this clonotype: At one end the junction does not follow the germline gene, possibly because of a read error. The V gene is TRBV28, the J gene TRBJ2-4; perhaps TRBD1 as D (6 bases). The CDR3 extends over 14 amino acids. Germline CDR1 reads MDHEN; CDR2 reads SYDVKM. The CDR3 spells CASSLGGPGDIKYF. CDR3 bases: TGTGCCAGCAGTTTGGGCGGGCCTGGGGACATTAAGTACTTC.

This clonotype was counted many times. The chain recombines TRBV2 with TRBJ1-5; D perhaps matches TRBD1 (5 bases). Trimming shortened V by 5 bases and J by 4 bases, and 18 bases separated the two germline ends. This CDR3 spans 16 amino acids. CDR1 and CDR2 (germline): SNHLY, FYNNEI. Here the CDR3 reads CASSRDDPRVNQPQHF. CDR3 in DNA: TGTGCCAGCAGTAGGGACGACCCGCGGGTAAATCAGCCCCAGCATTTT.

This clonotype was seen at least ten times. The chain combines TRBV14 with TRBJ2-7; D unclear. Germline V CDR1 and CDR2: SGHDN, FVKESK. The CDR3 contains 13 residues. V was pared by 1 base and J by 2 bases, with 6 bases between. The chain's CDR3 is CASSQGAPYEQYF. CDR3 sequence (DNA): TGTGCCAGCAGCCAAGGAGCCCCCTACGAGCAGTACTTC. The full variable domain, completed using reference TRBV14 and TRBJ2-7, is EAGVTQFPSHSVIEKGQTVTLRCDPISGHDNLYWYRRVMGKEIKFLLHFVKESKQDESGMPNNRFLAERTGGTYSTLKVQPAELEDSGVYFCASSQGAPYEQYFGPGTRLTVT.

This clonotype was found many times. This chain connects TRBV7-9 to TRBJ1-1; perhaps TRBD1 as D (6 bases). The germline CDR1 and CDR2 sequences are SEHNR and FQNEAQ (reference sequence). V lost 4 bases and J 4 bases, leaving 16 bases between the germline ends. The CDR3 has 15 amino acids. CDR3 residues: CASSSQGPLTTEAFF. CDR3 in DNA: TGTGCCAGCAGCTCACAGGGCCCGTTGACCACTGAAGCTTTCTTT. The entire variable domain, with the rest obtained from reference TRBV7-9 and TRBJ1-1, is as follows: DTGVSQNPRHKITKRGQNVTFRCDPISEHNRLYWYRQTLGQGPEFLTYFQNEAQLEKSRLLSDRFSAERPKGSFSTLEIQRTEQGDSAMYLCASSSQGPLTTEAFFGQGTRLTVV.

This clonotype appeared many times. The chain carries TRBV11-2 and TRBJ2-5; 8 bases agree with TRBD1. The CDR3 has 14 residues. Unmatched junction bases numbered 3, after V lost 5 bases and J lost 1 base. The germline CDR1 and CDR2 sequences are SGHAT and FQNNGV. The CDR3 region is CASSQGAGQETQYF. In DNA, the CDR3 is TGTGCCAGCAGCCAGGGGGCTGGCCAAGAGACCCAGTACTTC.

The sample holds many counts of this clonotype. The V and J genes are TRBV5-1 and TRBJ2-7; D tentatively fits TRBD1 or TRBD2 (6 bases each). Per germline, CDR1 SGHRS and CDR2 YFSETQ. CDR3 size: 15 residues. The V end lost 5 bases, the J end lost 2 bases, and 17 bases lay between the germline ends. The CDR3 loop reads CASSPFGGSPYEQYF. CDR3 nucleotides: TGCGCCAGCAGTCCGTTCGGGGGCAGTCCCTACGAGCAGTACTTC.

In this sample, this clonotype turned up once. This may be a read error, as it is one base from a much larger clone. CDR3 coding DNA: TGTGCCAGTAGCCCCCCGGGCATCCGCAATCAGCCCGAGCATTTT. This encodes CASSPPGIRNQPEHF. V usage is TRBV19 and J usage is TRBJ1-5; D is unclear. Germline-derived CDR1 and CDR2 are LNHDA and SQIVND (reference sequence). The CDR3 loop spans 15 amino acids.

A few counts support this clonotype. The chain carries TRBV7-2 and TRBJ1-1, with D maybe TRBD1 (5 bases). Trimming pared 1 base from V and 7 bases from J, leaving 10 bases between. This CDR3 contains 13 residues. Per germline, CDR1 SGHTA and CDR2 FQGNSA. The chain's CDR3 is CASSLDFQGEAFF. CDR3 nucleotides: TGTGCCAGCAGCTTAGACTTCCAGGGTGAAGCTTTCTTT.

This clonotype was seen at least ten times. The chain links TRBV10-3 to TRBJ1-2; D unclear. This CDR3 comprises 13 residues. The V end lost 9 bases, the J end lost 5 bases, and 16 bases lay between the germline ends. Germline CDR1 is ENHRY and CDR2 is SYGVKD. CDR3 loop: CAIKPRGIYGYTF. The CDR3 nucleotides read TGTGCCATAAAACCCCGGGGAATTTATGGCTACACCTTC.

The chain carries TRBV6-1 and TRBJ2-5; 8 bases are shared with TRBD1. The trim removed 5 bases at V and 5 bases at J, leaving 10 bases unmatched. Looked up from germline, CDR1 is MNHNS and CDR2 is SASEGT. The CDR3 is made up of 15 amino acids. This CDR3 is CASSPRTGLRETQYF. CDR3 DNA sequence: TGTGCCAGCAGTCCCAGGACAGGGCTTAGGGAGACCCAGTACTTC.

At least ten counts were recorded for this clonotype. The chain combines TRBV27 with TRBJ2-2, with 9 bases aligning to TRBD2. Germline CDR1 MNHEY, CDR2 SMNVEV (reference sequence). This CDR3 has 15 amino acids. V trimming: 6 bases; J trimming: 6 bases; junction bases outside the gene matches: 8. Here the CDR3 DNA reads TGTGCCAGCAGGCCCCAGCGGGGGGCCGCCGGGGAGCTGTTTTTT. Translated: CASRPQRGAAGELFF.

Many counts were recorded for this clonotype. The V and J genes are TRBV6-2 or TRBV6-3 and TRBJ1-5; D unresolved. Germline V gene lookup returns CDR1 MNHEY and CDR2 SVGEGT. The V gene lost 6 bases and the J gene lost 5 bases, with 8 bases spanning the gap. The CDR3 loop spans 12 amino acids. The chain's CDR3 is CASSHPHQPQHF. The CDR3 bases are TGTGCCAGCAGCCACCCGCATCAGCCCCAGCATTTT.

This chain joins TRBV19 and TRBJ2-7; 10 positions agree with TRBD2. The CDR3 sequence is 15 residues long. Germline V gene lookup returns CDR1 LNHDA and CDR2 SQIVND (reference sequence). After removal of 3 bases from V and 3 bases from J, the junction contained 5 bases not matched to a gene. This CDR3 is CASSMGLARNYEQYF. The CDR3 nucleotides are TGTGCCAGTAGTATGGGACTAGCGAGGAACTACGAGCAGTACTTC.

Only a few counts were recorded for this clonotype. The chain combines TRBV4-2 with TRBJ2-7, with D hard to call. V lost 1 base and J lost 6, with 13 bases in between. The CDR3 length is 14 residues. Germline CDR1 is LGHNA and CDR2 is YNFKEQ. The DNA for the CDR3 is TGTGCCAGCAGCCAAGGCTGGGCCTTGAGCGAGCAGTACTTC. Protein product: CASSQGWALSEQYF.

This clonotype was observed a few times. V and J are TRBV11-2 and TRBJ2-2; D tentatively reads TRBD1 or TRBD2 (5 bases each). The germline V gene has CDR1 SGHAT and CDR2 FQNNGV. The V gene lost 4 bases and the J gene lost 4 bases, with 16 bases spanning the gap. The CDR3 is 16 amino acids. Here the CDR3 reads CASSSKTGLGTGELFF. CDR3 nucleotides: TGTGCCAGCAGCTCCAAAACGGGGCTTGGCACCGGGGAGCTGTTTTTT.

This clonotype was observed a few times. This chain joins TRBV6-1 and TRBJ2-7; a possible D gene is TRBD2 (6 bases). This CDR3 is built from 16 residues. The V end was cut by 6 bases, the J end by 0 bases, with 18 bases between. Per germline, CDR1 MNHNS and CDR2 SASEGT. The CDR3, as DNA: TGTGCCAGCAGCGACGTGGGCGGGGCAAGCTCCTACGAGCAGTACTTC. This gives the protein CASSDVGGASSYEQYF.

This clonotype was recorded at least ten times. The rearrangement joins TRBV10-1 to TRBJ2-5, with 7 bases aligning to TRBD2. The germline V gene encodes CDR1 WNHNN and CDR2 SYGVQD (reference sequence). V was clipped by 2 bases and J by 4 bases; unmatched bases: 4. CDR3 size: 14 residues. CDR3 bases: TGCGCCAGCAGTGAGGGGGGAGGGCGAGAGACCCAGTACTTC. Amino acids: CASSEGGGRETQYF.

There are many counts of this clonotype. The chain couples TRBV6-5 to TRBJ1-5; no firm D call. V was trimmed by 0 bases and J by 5 bases, leaving 11 bases between them. Germline assignment: CDR1 MNHEY and CDR2 SVGAGI. CDR3 size: 15 residues. The CDR3 DNA reads TGTGCCAGCAGTTACTCGATCCAGGCCTATCAGCCCCAGCATTTT. It encodes CASSYSIQAYQPQHF.

This clonotype was observed at least ten times. V is TRBV12-3 or TRBV12-4 and J is TRBJ1-5; D remains unclear. This CDR3 spans 14 amino acids. The V gene lost 2 bases and the J gene lost 3 bases, with 8 bases spanning the gap. The CDR3 here is CASSLKEVNQPQHF. In nucleotides, the CDR3 is TGTGCCAGCAGTTTAAAGGAAGTCAATCAGCCCCAGCATTTT.

At least ten counts were recorded for this clonotype. The chain recombines TRBV27 with TRBJ2-7; D may be TRBD1 or TRBD2 (5 bases each). Germline loops: CDR1 MNHEY, CDR2 SMNVEV (reference sequence). V was clipped by 4 bases and J by 6 bases, with 10 bases between them. CDR3 length: 12 residues. The CDR3 sequence is CASSSGTPEQYF. CDR3 sequence (DNA): TGTGCCAGCAGTTCCGGGACCCCCGAGCAGTACTTC.

At least ten counts were recorded for this clonotype. The chain has TRBV27 and TRBJ2-7, with D unclear. The germline CDR1 and CDR2 sequences are MNHEY and SMNVEV (reference sequence). The V gene lost 2 bases and the J gene lost 2 bases, with 10 bases spanning the gap. The CDR3 contains 14 residues. The CDR3 region is CASSLNPTTYEQYF. CDR3 DNA: TGTGCCAGCAGTTTAAATCCAACCACCTACGAGCAGTACTTC.

This clonotype was observed at least ten times. The chain has TRBV9 and TRBJ2-7, with 8 bases matching TRBD2. J gave up 4 bases and V 3 bases, and 12 bases lay outside the gene matches. Per germline, CDR1 SGDLS and CDR2 YYNGEE. The CDR3 is made up of 16 amino acids. CDR3 DNA: TGTGCCAGCAGCGGCCCCCCCGGGAGGGTAGAATACGAGCAGTACTTC. Translation gives CASSGPPGRVEYEQYF.

This clonotype was observed many times. The chain is built from TRBV15 and TRBJ1-2; D is uncertain. The ends were cut back, 2 bases at V and 5 bases at J, with 6 bases in the middle. This CDR3 is built from 12 residues. Germline V gene sequence: CDR1 LNHNV, CDR2 YYDKDF (reference sequence). The CDR3 here is CATSRFQYGYTF. CDR3 in DNA: TGTGCCACCAGCAGATTCCAATATGGCTACACCTTC.

This clonotype has more than one count but fewer than ten. The V gene is TRBV28, the J gene TRBJ1-2; 12 bases map to TRBD1. The V gene's germline CDR1 is MDHEN and CDR2 SYDVKM. This CDR3 has 17 amino acids. With V trimmed by 3 bases and J by 2 bases, 7 bases remained unmatched. In DNA form, the CDR3 reads TGTGCCAGCAGTTTCCCCTCCGGGACAGGGGGCAACTATGGCTACACCTTC. Encoded protein: CASSFPSGTGGNYGYTF.

This rearrangement joins TRBV11-2 to TRBJ2-5; TRBD2 is a possible D gene (7 bases). The CDR3 loop spans 14 amino acids. Deletions cut 5 bases from V and 5 bases from J, with 15 bases between. Per the germline V gene, CDR1 is SGHAT and CDR2 is FQNNGV. CDR3 loop: CASSPQGRVETQYF. The CDR3 bases are TGTGCCAGCAGCCCCCAGGGGAGGGTTGAGACCCAGTACTTC.

This clonotype was counted many times. The chain links TRBV12-3 or TRBV12-4 to TRBJ2-5, with 9 nucleotides matching TRBD2. V lost 1 base to trimming and J lost 4 bases; unmatched junction nucleotides: 7. CDR3 size: 16 residues. CDR3 nucleotides: TGTGCCAGCAGTTTAGGGCGGGGGGGCCTTCGAGAGACCCAGTACTTC. The encoded protein is CASSLGRGGLRETQYF.